The 10 T cell receptor beta chains reported below all come from one sample, sequenced in a study of CD8 T cells in Susac syndrome. Random hexamers served to reverse transcribe roughly 0.5 to 1 ug RNA. TCRdb reanalysed the immunoSEQ multiplex PCR reads using MiXCR and keeps one entry per CDR3 protein. Here the sample spans roughly 200,000 distinct CDR3 sequences, 94% being singletons. The sample consisted of CD4+ T cells from PBMCs. Receptors were obtained from a human donor with Susac syndrome.

The chain links TRBV25-1 to TRBJ1-4, with D unresolved. Trimming left V 3 bases short and J 7 bases short, with 15 bases between. Germline CDR1 MGHDK, CDR2 SYGVNS. The CDR3 loop spans 15 amino acids. This CDR3 reads CASSEEGYGGEKLFF. The CDR3 nucleotides are TGTGCCAGCAGTGAGGAAGGGTATGGTGGTGAAAAACTGTTTTTT.

This sequence joins TRBV6-5 and TRBJ1-2; 8 nucleotides agree with TRBD1. Germline V gene lookup returns CDR1 MNHEY and CDR2 SVGAGI. This CDR3 has 13 amino acids. Trimming cost V 3 bases and J 8 bases; bases outside gene matches: 5. CDR3 sequence reads: CASSYTTGDGYTF. DNA for the CDR3: TGTGCCAGCAGTTATACGACAGGGGACGGCTACACCTTC.

The chain has TRBV15 and TRBJ2-2, with D unresolved. Germline CDR1 is LNHNV and CDR2 is YYDKDF (reference sequence). Trimming stripped 2 bases from V and 5 bases from J, with 9 bases between. CDR3 length: 14 residues. CDR3 DNA: TGTGCCACCAGCAGACCGACGGTGACCGGGGAGCTGTTTTTT. Amino acids: CATSRPTVTGELFF.

The chain joins TRBV7-9 to TRBJ1-1, with unresolved D. This CDR3 has 13 amino acids. Germline loops: CDR1 SEHNR, CDR2 FQNEAQ (reference sequence). Trimming cost V 0 bases and J 12 bases, with 14 bases left between them. The DNA for the CDR3 is TGTGCCAGCAGCTTAGCGCTGGCAGTTCAAACTTTCTTT. Protein product: CASSLALAVQTFF.

The chain links TRBV2 to TRBJ2-1, with 7 bases matching TRBD1. Germline loops: CDR1 SNHLY, CDR2 FYNNEI. The CDR3 runs to 15 residues. Germline trimming cut 6 bases from V and 10 bases from J; bases unmatched to any gene: 15. Written as DNA, the CDR3 is TGTGCCAGCAGCCCCCTAGACAGGGACCGCGGGGAGCAGTTCTTC. Residues: CASSPLDRDRGEQFF.

This clonotype has only one observation. The DNA of the CDR3 is TGTGCCAGCAGCTTACCCCCAAGGGGGGGGTCGTCCGAGCAGTACTTC. Translation: CASSLPPRGGSSEQYF. The chain carries TRBV7-9 and TRBJ2-7, with D possibly being TRBD2 (7 bases). This CDR3 is built from 16 residues. Germline loops: CDR1 SEHNR, CDR2 FQNEAQ (reference sequence). The V gene lost 2 bases and the J gene lost 6 bases, with 20 bases spanning the gap.

The chain has TRBV7-8 and TRBJ2-7; possibly TRBD1 for D (6 bases). Germline values: CDR1 SGHVS, CDR2 FQNEAQ. This CDR3 spans 14 amino acids. The V end lost 1 base, the J end lost 2 bases, and 9 bases lay between the germline ends. This chain's CDR3 is CASSLEQGTYEQYF. In DNA, the CDR3 is TGTGCCAGCAGCTTAGAACAGGGAACCTACGAGCAGTACTTC. Full variable domain (outside the CDR3, taken from reference TRBV7-8 and TRBJ2-7): GAGVSQSPRYKVAKRGQDVALRCDPISGHVSLFWYQQALGQGPEFLTYFQNEAQLDKSGLPSDRFFAERPEGSVSTLKIQRTQQEDSAVYLCASSLEQGTYEQYFGPGTRLTVT.

This rearrangement joins TRBV9 to TRBJ2-3; D is unclear. Per the germline V gene, CDR1 is SGDLS and CDR2 is YYNGEE. The CDR3 extends over 14 amino acids. V was cut by 0 bases and J by 3 bases, with 8 bases left in between. CDR3 DNA: TGTGCCAGCAGCGTAGTGGGTGCTACAGATACGCAGTATTTT. Translating gives CASSVVGATDTQYF.

The J gene is TRBJ1-1, the V gene TRBV6-4; D is uncertain. V dropped 4 bases and J dropped 5 bases, with 11 bases sitting between them. This CDR3 region has 13 residues. CDR1 and CDR2 from the germline V gene are MRHNA and SNTAGT. The CDR3 DNA follows: TGTGCCAGCAGTGCCTCGGCCGAAACTGAAGCTTTCTTT. Protein product: CASSASAETEAFF.

This clonotype appeared once. V gene TRBV5-1 combines with J gene TRBJ2-7; the D gene could be TRBD1 or TRBD2 (6 bases each). Per germline, CDR1 SGHRS and CDR2 YFSETQ. Trimming took 4 bases from V and 2 from J, leaving 13 bases between them. This CDR3 region has 14 residues. DNA of the CDR3: TGCGCCAGCAGCCGAACCGGGGGCGCCTACGAGCAGTACTTC. Translation: CASSRTGGAYEQYF.